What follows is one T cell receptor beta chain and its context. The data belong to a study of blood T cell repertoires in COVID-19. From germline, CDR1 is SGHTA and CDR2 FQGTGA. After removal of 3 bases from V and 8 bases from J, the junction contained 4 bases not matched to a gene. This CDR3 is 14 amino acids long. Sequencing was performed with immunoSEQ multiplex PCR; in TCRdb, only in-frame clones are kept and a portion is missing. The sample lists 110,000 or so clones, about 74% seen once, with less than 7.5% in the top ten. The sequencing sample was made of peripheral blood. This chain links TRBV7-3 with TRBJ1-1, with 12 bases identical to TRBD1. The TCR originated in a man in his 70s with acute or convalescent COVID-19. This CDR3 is CASSLLGQGAEAFF. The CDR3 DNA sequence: TGTGCCAGCAGCTTGTTGGGACAGGGGGCAGAAGCTTTCTTT.